This T cell receptor (beta chain) came from a study of T cell repertoires in cytomegalovirus infection. Study outcomes and limitations: Summed frequency of shared TCR beta families picked out CMV carriers who also had the relevant HLA.

CDR3 length: 15 amino acids. V lost 5 bases to trimming and J lost 6 bases, with 16 bases between them. Per the germline V gene, CDR1 is SGHTA and CDR2 is FQGNSA. This clonotype was observed a handful of times. Its target is unknown. One entry per CDR3 protein, called by TCRdb with MiXCR from the reads. The data show hundreds of thousands of distinct CDR3 sequences, with under 55% seen just once and about 45% held by the top ten. This sequence was found in a human donor in good health (CMV status not recorded). Some clones in this sample may be carry-over from other donors' samples. This specimen consisted of cultured PBMCs, obtained from culture after CMV antigen stimulation. The chain uses TRBV7-2 and TRBJ2-2, with a possible D match to TRBD1 (6 bases). The CDR3 loop reads CASSNAGASAGELFF. CDR3 DNA: TGTGCCAGCAGCAACGCAGGGGCCTCGGCCGGGGAGCTGTTTTTT.